Below are 12 T cell receptor beta chains sequenced from a single sample in a study of T cells in Graves' hyperthyroidism and ophthalmopathy. Template material for amplifying TCR beta CDR3 regions consisted of RNA transcripts. A first-round RT-PCR of the TCR CDR3 used the HTBI primer set. TCRdb recomputed calls from the multiplex PCR reads with MiXCR, one row per CDR3 protein. The data contain more than 500,000 distinct CDR3 sequences, less than 15% of them singletons. The sample taken for sequencing was blood. These receptor sequences come from a woman aged 40 to 49 with Graves' hyperthyroidism.

This clonotype was seen ten or more times. The rearrangement uses TRBV12-3 or TRBV12-4 and TRBJ2-5, with 7 positions matching TRBD1. The V gene end was trimmed by 5 bases and the J gene end by 4 bases; junction bases not matched to a gene: 13. The CDR3 has 16 amino acids. In DNA, the CDR3 is TGTGCCAGCAGTGCCCAACAGGGGAGAGAGCGAGAGACCCAGTACTTC. It specifies CASSAQQGRERETQYF.

The chain employs TRBV6-6 and TRBJ2-1, with 11 bases fitting TRBD2. This CDR3 is 16 amino acids long. V was pared by 2 bases and J by 6 bases, with 6 bases of the junction left unmatched. Germline V gene sequence: CDR1 MNHNY, CDR2 SVGAGI (reference sequence). CDR3 bases: TGTGCCAGCAGTTACACAGGGACTAGCGGTTTCAATGAGCAGTTCTTC. It codes for CASSYTGTSGFNEQFF.

This clonotype was seen only a few times. The rearrangement uses TRBV20-1 and TRBJ1-5, with TRBD1 matching over 7 bases. This CDR3 has 13 residues. Trimming at V came to 5 bases and at J to 9 bases, leaving 10 bases not matched to a gene. The V gene's germline CDR1 is DFQATT and CDR2 SNEGSKA (reference sequence). CDR3 nucleotides: TGCAGTGCTGGTACAGGGGTTAAGCGGCCCCAGCATTTT. Its translation is CSAGTGVKRPQHF.

Ten or more counts support this clonotype. V and J are TRBV28 and TRBJ2-5; the match to TRBD1 covers 8 bases. Germline-derived CDR1 and CDR2 are MDHEN and SYDVKM. The V gene end was trimmed by 5 bases and the J gene end by 1 base; junction bases not matched to a gene: 6. The CDR3 is 15 residues long. CDR3 in amino acids: CASSPWGTGQETQYF. CDR3 DNA: TGTGCCAGCAGTCCATGGGGGACAGGCCAAGAGACCCAGTACTTC.

This clonotype has a count of ten or more. V gene TRBV20-1 combines with J gene TRBJ2-3; 7 positions match TRBD2. There are 13 residues in the CDR3. V shed 5 bases and J 3 bases; nucleotides not matched to a gene: 5. In germline, CDR1 is DFQATT, CDR2 SNEGSKA (reference sequence). CDR3 in amino acids: CSAGSGDTDTQYF. The CDR3 DNA follows: TGCAGTGCTGGGAGCGGGGATACAGATACGCAGTATTTT.

This clonotype has a count of ten or more. The J gene is TRBJ1-5, the V gene TRBV24-1; TRBD1 might be the D (5 bases). The CDR3 is 17 amino acids. Germline V gene lookup returns CDR1 KGHDR and CDR2 SFDVKD. Trimming took off 0 bases at V and 0 bases at J, with 11 bases between the two ends. CDR3 sequence reads: CATSDLLGPYSNQPQHF. The CDR3 nucleotides read TGTGCCACCAGTGATTTGCTGGGACCTTATAGCAATCAGCCCCAGCATTTT.

This clonotype showed up many times. The genes are TRBV2 and TRBJ1-1; D gene uncertain. V lost 6 bases and J lost 0, with 17 bases in between. This CDR3 comprises 16 residues. Germline values: CDR1 SNHLY, CDR2 FYNNEI. In DNA, the CDR3 is TGTGCCAGCAGAAGTCAGGAGCGGTTGATGAACACTGAAGCTTTCTTT. This codes for CASRSQERLMNTEAFF.

This clonotype was detected only a few times. V and J are TRBV19 and TRBJ2-5; weak D call: TRBD2 (6 bases). V was pared by 3 bases and J by 4 bases, with 12 bases between. CDR1 LNHDA and CDR2 SQIVND come from the germline V gene (reference sequence). CDR3 length: 14 residues. The chain's CDR3 is CASSISGVRETQYF. The CDR3 region has the DNA TGTGCCAGTAGTATTTCGGGAGTAAGAGAGACCCAGTACTTC.

The chain uses TRBV15 and TRBJ1-4, with 8 bases that match TRBD1. CDR3 length: 15 residues. The V and J ends lost 3 bases and 10 bases, in that order; junction bases with no gene match: 10. The germline gives CDR1 LNHNV, CDR2 YYDKDF (reference sequence). The CDR3 spells CATSRVDRDDLKLFF. Here the CDR3 DNA reads TGTGCCACCAGCAGGGTGGACAGGGACGATTTAAAACTGTTTTTT.

There are many counts of this clonotype. V is TRBV28 and J is TRBJ2-1, with 8 bases fitting TRBD2. CDR3 length equals 16 residues. V lost 2 bases to trimming and J lost 9 bases; unmatched junction nucleotides: 12. Germline loops: CDR1 MDHEN, CDR2 SYDVKM. The CDR3 DNA sequence: TGTGCCAGCAGTTTAAGTCTTAGCGGGAAATCTGGTGAGCAGTTCTTC. It specifies CASSLSLSGKSGEQFF.

This clonotype was picked up many times. In DNA, the CDR3 is TGTGCCAGCAGTTTTAAGACTAATGAAAAACTGTTTTTT. Amino acid sequence: CASSFKTNEKLFF. The chain employs TRBV12-3 or TRBV12-4 and TRBJ1-4; D gene ambiguous. V gave up 3 bases and J gave up 2 bases, with 4 bases separating them. This CDR3 comprises 13 residues.

This clonotype has ten or more counts. The J gene is TRBJ2-7, the V gene TRBV20-1, with 10 bases lining up with TRBD2. The length of the CDR3 is 14 residues. CDR1 is DFQATT and CDR2 is SNEGSKA in the germline V gene (reference sequence). With V trimmed by 1 base and J by 5 bases, 5 bases remained unmatched. The CDR3 here is CSARGPSGSHEQYF. CDR3 coding DNA: TGCAGTGCTAGAGGTCCTAGCGGGAGCCACGAGCAGTACTTC.